The T cell receptor (beta chain) described here comes from a study of quantifying T cell responses using KT2 cells (dated by TCRdb to 2016 to 2017). Looking at the study overall: RNA was DNase-treated and reverse transcribed with TCR alpha and beta constant-region primers, mostly using SuperScript III. To prevent over-amplification, PCR2 was performed as a SYBR Green qPCR and halted at a predetermined fluorescence threshold. Under optimum conditions, the T4 ligation step was estimated to exceed 10% efficiency. Points the paper makes about the study in general: KT2 sequences were detected down to the lowest spike-in tested, which was about one KT2 cell per 100,000 PBMC. This TCR sequencing study did not compare the pipeline side by side with other TCR sequencing techniques. Counts of KT2 alpha and beta sequences scaled linearly with input KT2 cell number over several orders of magnitude. At very high KT2 spike-in numbers, detection of KT2 sequences reached saturation.

The library was obtained by UMI-ligation and nested PCR. T4 RNA ligase 1 was used to ligate a single-stranded oligonucleotide containing the Illumina SP2 sequence and a UMI to the 3' end of the cDNA. PCR1 consisted of 4 cycles (98 degrees C 15 s, 69 degrees C 30 s, 72 degrees C 40 s), and for the beta primer an equimolar mix of RC1.1 and RC1.2 was used to cover TRBC1 and TRBC2. From PCR2 onward, TCR alpha and beta chains were processed separately, and sample indices and Illumina adaptors were added. The UMI comprised 12 random nucleotides, as two hexamers separated by a spacer, placed after an 8-base spacer. The libraries were sequenced on an Illumina MiSeq using v2 2x251 paired-end chemistry, usually with some 13 samples in each run. To boost diversity, each sequencing library was supplemented with PhiX DNA at about 5-7.5%. As for the original processing: bcl2fastq converted raw reads to FASTQ, and Demultiplexor demultiplexed the reads by dual indices. V and J genes were assigned by Decombinator through tag matching, with a single base-pair mismatch permitted. Using UMIs, Collapsinator corrected both sequencing errors and the frequency errors that come from PCR heterogeneity. CDR3Translator turned Decombinator identifiers into nucleotide sequence, translated that sequence into amino acids, and pulled out the CDR3 based on C- and N-terminal motifs. Each distinct KT2 TCR was counted as one cluster of KT2 sequences that shared a single unique molecular identifier. The public sequencing data were trimmed at Q25 with fastp and processed into clonotypes with MiXCR by TCRdb, which kept only in-frame beta chains. CDR3 protein sequences are deduplicated, and each keeps its most common genes and DNA. TCRdb assigned the V and J calls; the authors' analysis was not used. The sample yields approximately 41,000 distinct CDR3 sequences; over 15% were counted once. The top ten clones comprise about 40% of the sample.

Known numbers of KT2, a T cell clone whose TCR had been sequenced previously, were spiked into unfractionated PBMC to test the sensitivity and accuracy of the pipeline. KT2 cells were mixed with a fixed number of PBMC to create a range of KT2-to-PBMC ratios. V is cut by 2 bases and J by 5 bases, and the space between the germline ends is 12 bases. CDR3 length: 14 amino acids, cysteine to phenylalanine. Solely the CDR3 DNA is kept, with 42 bases framed from the first base. Taken from the germline V gene (reference sequence), the CDR1 and CDR2 loops are MNHEY and SMNVEV. There are a few counts of this clonotype. Its target antigen remains unknown. No much larger clonotype is one base removed from it; base qualities were not supplied.

Sequences were obtained from PBMCs spiked with cells of the T cell clone KT2. The sequence is built from TRBV27 and TRBJ2-5, with no reliable assignment of the D segment. The TCR comes from a human donor. In nucleotides, the sequence is TGTGCCAGCAGTTTAAACCCCGGAAGCGAGACCCAGTACTTC. It specifies CASSLNPGSETQYF.